These 24 T cell receptor beta chains were all obtained from the same sample, sequenced in a study of T cells in tumors after PD-1 blockade. Repertoires were generated with immunoSEQ multiplex PCR, while TCRdb's copy carries only in-frame clones and drops some. The data show tens of thousands of clones, around 80% seen once. The source material was PBMCs, sampled before anti-PD-1 treatment. These receptor sequences come from a human donor with basal cell carcinoma.

This chain joins TRBV19 and TRBJ2-3; TRBD1 matches at 8 bases. Germline values: CDR1 LNHDA, CDR2 SQIVND (reference sequence). The CDR3 runs 14 residues. V trimming: 5 bases; J trimming: 4 bases; junction bases outside the gene matches: 5. For the CDR3, the DNA is TGTGCCAGTAGTGACCAGGGGGCTGCAGATACGCAGTATTTT. It translates to CASSDQGAADTQYF. The entire variable domain, with the rest obtained from reference TRBV19 and TRBJ2-3, is as follows: DGGITQSPKYLFRKEGQNVTLSCEQNLNHDAMYWYRQDPGQGLRLIYYSQIVNDFQKGDIAEGYSVSREKKESFPLTVTSAQKNPTAFYLCASSDQGAADTQYFGPGTRLTVL.

This clone appeared once. The chain has TRBV19 and TRBJ1-5; D might be TRBD1 (5 bases). This CDR3 is 13 amino acids long. V lost 6 bases to trimming and J lost 11 bases, with 17 bases between them. Germline-derived CDR1 and CDR2 are LNHDA and SQIVND (reference sequence). DNA of the CDR3: TGTGCCAGTAGAGGGACGGGACTACTGACCCAGCATTTT. It specifies CASRGTGLLTQHF.

This chain connects TRBV7-2 to TRBJ2-7; 10 bases are shared with TRBD2. This CDR3 spans 14 amino acids. Trimming took 5 bases from V and 6 from J; bases not matched to a gene: 7. Germline V CDR1 and CDR2: SGHTA, FQGNSA. CDR3 protein: CASSASGGLSEQYF. DNA of the CDR3: TGTGCCAGCAGCGCTAGCGGGGGCCTGAGCGAGCAGTACTTC.

The chain employs TRBV11-3 and TRBJ1-6; D not certain. CDR1 is SGHNT and CDR2 is YENEEA in the germline V gene. V was clipped by 5 bases and J by 8 bases, with 10 bases between them. CDR3 length equals 13 residues. The CDR3 is CASSLSTDSPLHF. The CDR3 DNA reads TGTGCCAGCAGCCTATCCACGGATTCACCCCTCCACTTT. Variable domain in full (rest from reference TRBV11-3 and TRBJ1-6): EAGVVQSPRYKIIEKKQPVAFWCNPISGHNTLYWYLQNLGQGPELLIRYENEEAVDDSQLPKDRFSAERLKGVDSTLKIQPAELGDSAVYLCASSLSTDSPLHFGNGTRLTVT.

This chain links TRBV28 with TRBJ2-2; 9 positions match TRBD2. This CDR3 is built from 16 residues. The V gene's germline CDR1 is MDHEN and CDR2 SYDVKM. J was trimmed by 5 bases and V by 3 bases; bases with no gene match: 7. The CDR3 region is CASSFGLAGITGELFF. DNA of the CDR3: TGTGCCAGCAGTTTCGGGCTAGCGGGAATTACCGGGGAGCTGTTTTTT.

CDR3 in amino acids: CASSGYNEQFF. As DNA, the CDR3 is TGTGCCAGCAGTGGTTACAATGAGCAGTTCTTC. This sequence joins TRBV25-1 and TRBJ2-1; D gene ambiguous. Germline V gives CDR1 MGHDK, CDR2 SYGVNS. This CDR3 contains 11 residues. The V end was cut by 4 bases, the J end by 4 bases, with 2 bases between. The full variable domain, in which reference TRBV25-1 and TRBJ2-1 provide the parts outside the CDR3, is EADIYQTPRYLVIGTGKKITLECSQTMGHDKMYWYQQDPGMELHLIHYSYGVNSTEKGDLSSESTVSRIRTEHFPLTLESARPSHTSQYLCASSGYNEQFFGPGTRLTVL.

This chain links TRBV27 with TRBJ2-3; 11 bases line up with TRBD1. V shed 3 bases and J 1 base; nucleotides not matched to a gene: 3. The germline V gene has CDR1 MNHEY and CDR2 SMNVEV (reference sequence). The CDR3 is 16 residues long. CDR3 residues: CASSFWTGGGTDTQYF. The CDR3 nucleotides read TGTGCCAGCAGTTTTTGGACAGGGGGCGGCACAGATACGCAGTATTTT.

The chain links TRBV29-1 to TRBJ2-1; TRBD1 aligns across 10 bases. CDR1 is SQVTM and CDR2 is ANQGSEA in the germline V gene. With 7 bases clipped from V and 4 bases from J, the junction kept 13 bases outside the gene matches. The CDR3 runs 16 residues. This CDR3 reads CSGQGAPSGRYNEQFF. CDR3 nucleotide sequence: TGCAGCGGACAGGGGGCCCCAAGCGGGCGATACAATGAGCAGTTCTTC.

J is TRBJ1-5 and V is TRBV2; no definite D call. Germline-derived CDR1 and CDR2 are SNHLY and FYNNEI. Between the trimmed V and J ends, which lost 3 bases and 0 bases, there was a span of 9 bases. The CDR3 consists of 15 residues. CDR3 DNA: TGTGCCAGCAGTGACCGGCGGAATAGCAATCAGCCCCAGCATTTT. Encoded protein: CASSDRRNSNQPQHF.

J is TRBJ2-1 and V is TRBV28, with TRBD2 identical over 14 bases. V was clipped by 1 base and J by 0 bases; unmatched bases: 2. Germline values: CDR1 MDHEN, CDR2 SYDVKM. The CDR3 is 18 amino acids. The CDR3 reads CASSLSGLAGGSYNEQFF. CDR3 nucleotide sequence: TGTGCCAGCAGTTTATCCGGACTAGCGGGAGGCTCCTACAATGAGCAGTTCTTC. Full variable domain (missing parts from reference TRBV28 and TRBJ2-1): DVKVTQSSRYLVKRTGEKVFLECVQDMDHENMFWYRQDPGLGLRLIYFSYDVKMKEKGDIPEGYSVSREKKERFSLILESASTNQTSMYLCASSLSGLAGGSYNEQFFGPGTRLTVL.

The chain carries TRBV18 and TRBJ2-3, with unresolved D. The CDR3 loop spans 13 amino acids. Trimming took off 1 base at V and 3 bases at J, with 5 bases between the two ends. Germline CDR1 reads KGHSH; CDR2 reads LQKENI. The CDR3 reads CASSPLKTDTQYF. CDR3 nucleotide sequence: TGTGCCAGCTCACCACTCAAGACAGATACGCAGTATTTT.

This chain links TRBV4-1 with TRBJ1-2; a weak D match, TRBD1 (5 bases). V was pared by 2 bases and J by 2 bases, with 12 bases between. The CDR3 extends over 15 amino acids. CDR1 is MGHRA and CDR2 is YSYEKL in the germline V gene. Here the CDR3 reads CASSQPTTGNYGYTF. CDR3 coding DNA: TGCGCCAGCAGCCAACCTACAACAGGAAACTATGGCTACACCTTC.

The DNA for the CDR3 is TGTGCCAGCAGCCAAGGGACTAGCGGGACCTACGAGCAGTACTTC. Translating gives CASSQGTSGTYEQYF. The genes are TRBV4-2 and TRBJ2-7; 12 positions agree with TRBD2. Germline-derived CDR1 and CDR2 are LGHNA and YNFKEQ. The junction had 0 bases not matched to a gene; V was cut back by 1 base and J by 2 bases. The CDR3 length is 15 residues.

The DNA for the CDR3 is TGTGCCAGTAGTATAGAAGGGACAGGCTCTGGCTACACCTTC. This translates into CASSIEGTGSGYTF. The rearrangement uses TRBV19 and TRBJ1-2, with TRBD1 matching 8 bases. CDR1 and CDR2 (germline): LNHDA, SQIVND (reference sequence). Trimming took 0 bases from V and 7 from J; bases not matched to a gene: 4. This CDR3 has 14 residues. Complete variable domain (other parts from reference TRBV19 and TRBJ1-2): DGGITQSPKYLFRKEGQNVTLSCEQNLNHDAMYWYRQDPGQGLRLIYYSQIVNDFQKGDIAEGYSVSREKKESFPLTVTSAQKNPTAFYLCASSIEGTGSGYTFGSGTRLTVV.

This clone was detected once. This chain connects TRBV6-1 to TRBJ2-7, with D possibly being TRBD2 (6 bases). Between the trimmed V and J ends, which lost 1 base and 2 bases, there was a span of 15 bases. The V gene's germline CDR1 is MNHNS and CDR2 SASEGT. The CDR3 runs to 16 residues. CDR3 sequence reads: CASSEEGGTKPYEQYF. CDR3 bases: TGTGCCAGCAGTGAAGAGGGCGGGACCAAACCCTACGAGCAGTACTTC.

The chain has TRBV19 and TRBJ1-4; no reliable D call. V was pared by 2 bases and J by 0 bases, with 7 bases between. Germline assignment: CDR1 LNHDA and CDR2 SQIVND (reference sequence). The CDR3 covers 15 residues. DNA for the CDR3: TGTGCCAGTAGTATACAGGCCGCAACTAATGAAAAACTGTTTTTT. Protein product: CASSIQAATNEKLFF.

This clone was observed a handful of times. The chain joins TRBV18 to TRBJ2-2, with no clear D. The germline V and J ends were trimmed by 3 bases and 2 bases, with 7 bases remaining between them. This CDR3 has 14 amino acids. The V gene's germline CDR1 is KGHSH and CDR2 LQKENI. The CDR3 spells CASSPDTNTGELFF. In nucleotides, the CDR3 is TGTGCCAGCTCACCCGACACAAACACCGGGGAGCTGTTTTTT. The entire variable domain, with the rest obtained from reference TRBV18 and TRBJ2-2, is as follows: NAGVMQNPRHLVRRRGQEARLRCSPMKGHSHVYWYRQLPEEGLKFMVYLQKENIIDESGMPKERFSAEFPKEGPSILRIQQVVRGDSAAYFCASSPDTNTGELFFGEGSRLTVL.

In its sample, this clone was seen a few times. The chain joins TRBV4-2 to TRBJ1-1; D gene uncertain. The CDR3 extends over 17 amino acids. Germline V lookup: CDR1 LGHNA, CDR2 YNFKEQ. Trimming stripped 0 bases from V and 0 bases from J, with 14 bases between. The chain's CDR3 is CASSQDIRRKLNTEAFF. The CDR3, as DNA: TGTGCCAGCAGCCAAGATATAAGGAGGAAATTGAACACTGAAGCTTTCTTT.

V gene TRBV2 combines with J gene TRBJ2-1, with 9 bases aligning to TRBD2. This CDR3 is 19 amino acids long. Trimming removed 11 bases from V and 0 bases from J; junction bases left unmatched: 20. The V gene's germline CDR1 is SNHLY and CDR2 FYNNEI. This CDR3 reads CACCYGWGREGSSYNEQFF. CDR3 bases: TGTGCCTGCTGTTATGGGTGGGGGCGGGAGGGGAGCTCCTACAATGAGCAGTTCTTC.

This clone appeared once. The V call is TRBV5-5, the J call TRBJ2-1; D gene unclear. Germline-derived CDR1 and CDR2 are SGHKS and YYEKEE (reference sequence). This CDR3 spans 13 amino acids. Between the trimmed V and J ends, which lost 1 base and 5 bases, there was a span of 7 bases. The CDR3 loop reads CASSLSRNNEQFF. The CDR3 DNA follows: TGTGCCAGCAGCTTGTCGAGGAACAATGAGCAGTTCTTC.

J is TRBJ2-3 and V is TRBV7-3, with 12 bases fitting TRBD2. The CDR3 has 16 residues. CDR1 is SGHTA, CDR2 FQGTGA, per germline. The V and J ends lost 2 bases and 0 bases, in that order; junction bases with no gene match: 0. Here the CDR3 DNA reads TGTGCCAGCAGCTTAGGGACTAGCGGGAGCACAGATACGCAGTATTTT. Encoded protein: CASSLGTSGSTDTQYF.

CDR3 protein: CASNFRQNIFHF. CDR3 DNA sequence: TGTGCCAGTAATTTTCGGCAGAACATCTTCCATTTT. This sequence joins TRBV19 and TRBJ1-5; D unresolved. Between the trimmed V and J ends, which lost 7 bases and 16 bases, there was a span of 20 bases. Germline V gene data show CDR1 as LNHDA and CDR2 as SQIVND (reference sequence). The CDR3 runs to 12 residues.

The CDR3 loop is CASSLDDSSSTDTQYF. DNA for the CDR3: TGCGCCAGCAGCTTGGATGATTCATCTAGCACAGATACGCAGTATTTT. The genes are TRBV5-1 and TRBJ2-3; no firm D call. V shed 0 bases and J shed 0 bases, with 11 bases lying between them. Germline lookup yields CDR1 SGHRS and CDR2 YFSETQ. The CDR3 sequence is 16 residues long.

The chain is built from TRBV10-3 and TRBJ1-4; D possibly corresponds to TRBD1 (6 bases). The CDR3 runs to 13 residues. Trimming removed 10 bases at V and 0 bases at J, with 9 bases between. The V gene's germline CDR1 is ENHRY and CDR2 SYGVKD. The CDR3 loop reads CATRTATNEKLFF. The CDR3 DNA reads TGTGCCACCCGGACAGCAACTAATGAAAAACTGTTTTTT.